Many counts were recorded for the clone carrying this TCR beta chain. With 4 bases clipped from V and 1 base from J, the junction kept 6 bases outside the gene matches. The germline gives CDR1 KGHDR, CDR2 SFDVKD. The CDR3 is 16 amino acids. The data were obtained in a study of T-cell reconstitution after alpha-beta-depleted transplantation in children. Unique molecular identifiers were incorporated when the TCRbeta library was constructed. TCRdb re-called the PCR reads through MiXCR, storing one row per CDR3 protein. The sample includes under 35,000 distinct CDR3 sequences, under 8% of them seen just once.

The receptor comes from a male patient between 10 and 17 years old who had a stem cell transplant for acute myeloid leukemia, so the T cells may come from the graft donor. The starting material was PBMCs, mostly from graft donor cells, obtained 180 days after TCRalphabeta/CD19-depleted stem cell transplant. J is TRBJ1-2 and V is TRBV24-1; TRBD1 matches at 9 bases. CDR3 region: CATSDRWTGVNYGYTF. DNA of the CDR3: TGTGCCACCAGTGACCGGTGGACAGGGGTTAACTATGGCTACACCTTC.